This T cell receptor beta chain was recorded in a study of shared clonotypes between healthy human individuals (dated by TCRdb to about 2020). Study-level background: The cohort comprised two women and a few men aged 18 to 49 years. To estimate repertoire size and how much clonotype sharing occurs between individuals, the study deeply sequenced the blood TCR repertoires of 5 or 6 healthy adults. To increase sequencing depth and limit assay-specific biases, TCR repertoire library preparation and sequencing were carried out by different laboratories using diverse techniques. Per donor, leukapheresis produced somewhere between about 0.94 and 9.5 billion PBMCs.

TCR CDR3 regions were amplified from genomic DNA by multiplex PCR using the deep immunoSEQ assay. Extracted genomic DNA from each cell subset was spread evenly across all wells of several immunoSEQ 96-well plates, with each plate serving as a replicate. For unsorted PBMC, each replicate PCR was loaded with 300 to 350 ng genomic DNA, equivalent to approximately 33,000 T cell genomes. Genomic DNA from unsorted PBMC was sequenced over ten immunoSEQ deep assay plates. Purified libraries were measured with a Qubit 3.0 fluorometer, size-checked on a Bioanalyzer 2100, and measured again with the KAPA Library Quantification kit. Every immunoSEQ 96-well plate was sequenced on a dedicated single-read 150-cycle Illumina NextSeq 550 flow cell. In the paper's pipeline: Because the immunoSEQ output held only junctional sequences and lacked quality scores, the filtering could not match the filtering applied to full-length reads. To assign V/J genes and CDR3, sequences were annotated using PyIR, a Python wrapper for IgBLAST v1.9, with IMGT germline references. Reads were removed for weak V/J assignments (E-value above 1e-6), missing CDR3, stop codons, out-of-frame junctions, or ambiguous translated residues. A V3J clonotype was defined by an identical inferred V gene, J gene, and CDR3 amino acid sequence. Percentage overlap between repertoires was calculated by dividing the number of shared unique clonotypes by the size of the smaller repertoire. RTK rarefaction, the Chao1 estimator, and Recon v2.1 estimates of unobserved clonotypes were used to assess repertoire richness. TCRdb's version of the immuneACCESS table is confined to in-frame rearrangements and falls short of the full clone set. An unresolved V gene accounts for under half of the shortfall where checked; the remainder is of unknown origin. V and J calls and clone size are as listed in that table; D and trimming were resolved from the DNA. The sample yields about 450,000 clones; 70% to 80% were counted once. About an eighth of the sample is held by the ten biggest clonotypes.

The donors were healthy, HIV-negative adults who had no recently reported acute infections or vaccinations. Every donor was a Caucasian adult living in Nashville, Tennessee, USA. For unsorted samples, tens of millions of PBMCs were counted, and genomic DNA was extracted using the QIAamp DNA Blood Mini kit. Blood was collected by leukapheresis, and PBMCs were isolated by Ficoll-Histopaque density gradient centrifugation and then cryopreserved in liquid nitrogen vapor phase. A word on this clone: Its antigen remains unidentified. Base-call qualities are not available, and no considerably larger clone is one nucleotide away.

Study-level results and caveats: Sampling was limited to blood, and TCR repertoires in tissue likely differ from TCR repertoires in blood. Pairwise subsampling led to the expectation that sequencing depth would affect the degree of clonotype sharing among donors. Because the study included only a small number of donors, the genetic and exposure-history diversity represented was limited.

For this chain, trimming is 0 bases at the V end and 2 bases at the J end, and the number of junction bases without a gene match is 14. The CDR3 sequence holds 19 residues, the cysteine and phenylalanine included. The DNA shown is the 57-base CDR3, in frame from base 1. The germline V gene gives CDR1 as SGDLS and CDR2 as YYNGEE. The sequenced material came from PBMCs. The sequence came from a woman aged 35 to 49 in good health. Some clones in this sample may be carry-over from other donors' samples. The rearranged segments are TRBV9 and TRBJ2-1, with 7 central nucleotides matching TRBD1. The DNA sequence is given as TGTGCCAGCAGCGTAGACGGGCGGACAGGACCTCCCCCCTACAATGAGCAGTTCTTC. Its product reads: CASSVDGRTGPPPYNEQFF.